A single sample is the source of the 6 T cell receptor beta chains below, sequenced in a study of blood T cell repertoires in COVID-19. Clones were read by immunoSEQ multiplex PCR, and TCRdb kept only the in-frame ones, dropping some. The table shows about 230,000 clones, with about 86% occurring only once. The material sequenced was peripheral blood. The source of these receptors is a man in his fifties with active or convalescent COVID-19.

This chain connects TRBV5-1 to TRBJ2-3; 8 nucleotides align to TRBD1. Germline trimming cut 4 bases from V and 0 bases from J; bases unmatched to any gene: 10. There are 17 residues in the CDR3. Germline CDR1 and CDR2: SGHRS and YFSETQ. For the CDR3, the DNA is TGCGCCAGCAGCCTAGGACAGGGAGGAGTTAGCACAGATACGCAGTATTTT. It translates to CASSLGQGGVSTDTQYF.

In regard to this clone: The sample contains more than one DNA sequence encoding this CDR3. V usage is TRBV5-8 and J usage is TRBJ2-1; TRBD2 aligns across 13 bases. This CDR3 is built from 15 residues. CDR1 and CDR2 from the germline V gene are SGHTS and YDEGEE. V trimming: 4 bases; J trimming: 4 bases; junction bases outside the gene matches: 2. CDR3 protein: CASSPGLAGYNEQFF. Here the CDR3 DNA reads TGTGCCAGCAGCCCGGGACTAGCGGGGTACAATGAGCAGTTCTTC.

This chain links TRBV27 with TRBJ1-2; D gene ambiguous. The CDR3 extends over 13 amino acids. Trimming took 0 bases from V and 7 from J, leaving 9 bases between them. Germline V CDR1 and CDR2: MNHEY, SMNVEV (reference sequence). The CDR3 DNA follows: TGTGCCAGCAGTTTATCGGGGAGGACTGGCTACACCTTC. Residues: CASSLSGRTGYTF.

This sequence joins TRBV7-9 and TRBJ2-7; 7 bases map to TRBD1. Germline trimming cut 5 bases from V and 0 bases from J; bases unmatched to any gene: 4. Germline V gene data show CDR1 as SEHNR and CDR2 as FQNEAQ (reference sequence). CDR3 length: 14 residues. CDR3 loop: CASSQDRNSYEQYF. CDR3 coding DNA: TGTGCCAGCAGCCAGGACAGGAACTCCTACGAGCAGTACTTC.

The rearrangement uses TRBV2 and TRBJ2-3, with D possibly being TRBD1 (6 bases). Trimming stripped 7 bases from V and 3 bases from J, with 14 bases between. Germline V gene sequence: CDR1 SNHLY, CDR2 FYNNEI. The CDR3 runs to 14 residues. Here the CDR3 reads CASTPIQGTDTQYF. For the CDR3, the DNA is TGTGCCAGCACGCCGATCCAGGGGACAGATACGCAGTATTTT.

The chain has TRBV5-4 and TRBJ2-5; 8 bases map to TRBD1. The V segment lost 4 bases and the J segment 3 bases; nucleotides outside the gene matches: 20. The CDR3 spans 19 residues. Germline lookup yields CDR1 SGHNT and CDR2 YYREEE (reference sequence). This chain's CDR3 is CASSRDLTGGSRLKETQYF. In nucleotides, the CDR3 is TGTGCCAGCAGCCGGGACCTTACAGGGGGGTCCAGGCTAAAAGAGACCCAGTACTTC.